Below, 8 T cell receptor beta chains from the same sample are listed, as sequenced in a study of blood T cell repertoires in COVID-19. The data were produced by immunoSEQ multiplex PCR, yet TCRdb's version contains in-frame clones alone and is incomplete. The sample includes approximately 170,000 clones, about 89% of them seen just once. The sequencing sample was made of peripheral blood. The receptors shown here come from a man aged 65 to 85 with acute or convalescent COVID-19.

V is TRBV5-1 and J is TRBJ1-4; 7 bases align to TRBD1. Germline V CDR1 and CDR2: SGHRS, YFSETQ. The CDR3 length is 15 residues. V shed 3 bases and J 0 bases; nucleotides not matched to a gene: 2. CDR3 residues: CASSWGTATNEKLFF. The CDR3 nucleotides are TGCGCCAGCAGCTGGGGGACAGCAACTAATGAAAAACTGTTTTTT.

The gene calls are TRBV19 and TRBJ1-4; D is unresolved. The germline V and J ends were trimmed by 6 bases and 8 bases, with 16 bases remaining between them. The germline CDR1 and CDR2 sequences are LNHDA and SQIVND (reference sequence). The CDR3 consists of 14 residues. CDR3 sequence (DNA): TGTGCCAGTAGATCTCCCTACAGAAGGGAAAAACTGTTTTTT. Translation gives CASRSPYRREKLFF.

The gene calls are TRBV14 and TRBJ2-7; TRBD1 matches 8 bases. Germline CDR1 is SGHDN and CDR2 is FVKESK. V dropped 1 base and J dropped 3; count of bases not matched to a gene: 8. The CDR3 has 16 residues. This CDR3 is CASSQGAWTGNYEQYF. In DNA, the CDR3 is TGTGCCAGCAGCCAAGGGGCTTGGACAGGGAACTACGAGCAGTACTTC.

V is TRBV9 and J is TRBJ2-1; the match to TRBD2 covers 10 bases. The CDR3 contains 16 residues. Trimming took 2 bases from V and 11 from J; bases not matched to a gene: 13. Looked up from germline, CDR1 is SGDLS and CDR2 is YYNGEE. The CDR3 here is CASSVPGTSETEKQFF. DNA for the CDR3: TGTGCCAGCAGCGTTCCCGGGACTAGCGAAACCGAAAAGCAGTTCTTC.

The chain combines TRBV5-4 with TRBJ2-1; 8 bases fit TRBD2. Germline V gene sequence: CDR1 SGHNT, CDR2 YYREEE (reference sequence). The CDR3 is 15 amino acids. Unmatched junction bases numbered 4, after V lost 1 base and J lost 4 bases. The CDR3 DNA reads TGTGCCAGCAGCTTGATGACGGGGGGGTACAATGAGCAGTTCTTC. Its translation is CASSLMTGGYNEQFF.

The gene calls are TRBV5-1 and TRBJ1-6; no clear D gene. The ends were cut back, 0 bases at V and 0 bases at J, with 7 bases in the middle. The germline CDR1 and CDR2 sequences are SGHRS and YFSETQ. The CDR3 runs to 16 residues. The CDR3 coding sequence is TGCGCCAGCAGCTTGGTGGGAGTCTCCTATAATTCACCCCTCCACTTT. Protein product: CASSLVGVSYNSPLHF.

In nucleotides, the CDR3 is TGTGCCACCAGCAACAGACAGACGAGCTCTGGAAACACCATATATTTT. Translating it yields CATSNRQTSSGNTIYF. V gene TRBV15 combines with J gene TRBJ1-3; D may be TRBD1 (5 bases). CDR1 is LNHNV, CDR2 YYDKDF, per germline (reference sequence). V lost 4 bases and J 0 bases, leaving 13 bases between the germline ends. This CDR3 is built from 16 residues.

J is TRBJ1-6 and V is TRBV28; D might be TRBD1 (5 bases). The CDR3 has 18 residues. Germline assignment: CDR1 MDHEN and CDR2 SYDVKM. The V gene lost 1 base and the J gene lost 5 bases, with 18 bases spanning the gap. CDR3 bases: TGTGCCAGCAGTTTATTCCTCAGGGTTTCATTAGATAATTCACCCCTCCACTTT. Protein: CASSLFLRVSLDNSPLHF.